The 19 T cell receptor beta chains below come from one sample, sequenced in a study of response to subunit inactivated influenza vaccine. Each CDR3 protein gets one entry after TCRdb re-called the RT-PCR reads with MiXCR. This sample yields 650,000 or so distinct CDR3 sequences, of which 14% are seen a single time; 7.5% to 8% belongs to the top ten. The material was PBMCs from blood, obtained roughly 15 days before vaccination. Source of these receptors: a man aged 45-65 years who received an inactivated influenza vaccine.

This clonotype has more than one count but fewer than ten. The chain uses TRBV9 and TRBJ2-1; D is uncertain. CDR1 SGDLS and CDR2 YYNGEE come from the germline V gene. The CDR3 has 18 amino acids. V lost 1 base and J lost 0, with 17 bases in between. The CDR3 sequence is CASSVKLGLLSSYNEQFF. The CDR3 DNA reads TGTGCCAGCAGCGTAAAGCTTGGGCTCTTGAGCTCCTACAATGAGCAGTTCTTC.

V usage is TRBV10-3 and J usage is TRBJ2-5; TRBD1 aligns across 10 bases. Trimming cost V 5 bases and J 9 bases; bases outside gene matches: 6. This CDR3 has 13 amino acids. Germline-derived CDR1 and CDR2 are ENHRY and SYGVKD. The CDR3 DNA follows: TGTGCCATCAGTTTGGGACAGGGGTATGCCCAGTACTTC. Translation gives CAISLGQGYAQYF.

This rearrangement joins TRBV9 to TRBJ2-7; D possibly corresponds to TRBD2 (6 bases). The germline V gene has CDR1 SGDLS and CDR2 YYNGEE. Trimming stripped 8 bases from V and 0 bases from J, with 24 bases between. This CDR3 spans 17 amino acids. The CDR3 is CARNSLGGVGLSYEQYF. CDR3 DNA sequence: TGTGCCAGGAATTCCCTCGGGGGTGTGGGACTCTCCTACGAGCAGTACTTC.

There are a few counts of this clonotype. The V and J genes are TRBV5-4 and TRBJ1-2, with TRBD1 matching over 7 bases. Germline V CDR1 and CDR2: SGHNT, YYREEE (reference sequence). This CDR3 has 14 amino acids. The trim removed 5 bases at V and 8 bases at J, leaving 12 bases unmatched. CDR3 bases: TGTGCCAGCAGAAAAGAAACAGGGGCATGGGGCTACACCTTC. Its translation is CASRKETGAWGYTF.

The V call is TRBV7-8, the J call TRBJ2-5; no clear D gene. Trimming removed 3 bases from V and 2 bases from J, with 10 bases in between. This CDR3 has 14 amino acids. CDR1 SGHVS and CDR2 FQNEAQ come from the germline V gene. The CDR3, as DNA: TGTGCCAGCAGCTTCACCCAGAAACAAGAGACCCAGTACTTC. Translation: CASSFTQKQETQYF.

This clonotype was seen a few times. This sequence joins TRBV6-5 and TRBJ2-1, with D tentatively TRBD2 (6 bases). The germline V gene has CDR1 MNHEY and CDR2 SVGAGI. The CDR3 sequence is 12 residues long. V dropped 6 bases and J dropped 12 bases, with 15 bases sitting between them. CDR3 protein: CASRKTGGMQFF. DNA for the CDR3: TGTGCCAGCAGAAAAACCGGGGGAATGCAGTTCTTC.

The J gene is TRBJ1-2, the V gene TRBV7-9; tentative D call: TRBD1 (6 bases). This CDR3 is 13 amino acids long. Looked up from germline, CDR1 is SEHNR and CDR2 is FQNEAQ (reference sequence). Trimming took 5 bases from V and 7 from J, leaving 14 bases between them. CDR3 DNA: TGTGCCAGCAGCCTTGAGGGGGGCCTTGGCTACACCTTC. It specifies CASSLEGGLGYTF.

There are a few counts of this clonotype. V and J are TRBV2 and TRBJ1-2; 10 bases line up with TRBD1. This CDR3 is 15 amino acids long. The germline gives CDR1 SNHLY, CDR2 FYNNEI. The ends lost 5 bases at V and 4 bases at J; junction bases unmatched: 7. CDR3 residues: CASSSPGQGRYGYTF. CDR3 nucleotides: TGTGCCAGCAGTTCCCCGGGACAGGGGCGCTATGGCTACACCTTC.

The chain has TRBV4-1 and TRBJ2-7; 9 bases agree with TRBD1. CDR1 MGHRA and CDR2 YSYEKL come from the germline V gene. V was pared by 0 bases and J by 4 bases, with 4 bases of the junction left unmatched. The CDR3 covers 15 residues. The CDR3 coding sequence is TGCGCCAGCAGCCAAGATCCCGGGACAGGGTACGAGCAGTACTTC. This encodes CASSQDPGTGYEQYF.

This clonotype was picked up a small number of times. The CDR3 DNA reads as TGTGCCAGCAGTGCGGGGCGAGAGACCCAGTACTTC. This translates into CASSAGRETQYF. The rearrangement joins TRBV2 to TRBJ2-5; possibly TRBD1 or TRBD2 for D (5 bases each). V was pared by 4 bases and J by 4 bases, with 7 bases between. CDR1 is SNHLY and CDR2 is FYNNEI in the germline V gene. The CDR3 spans 12 residues.

This clonotype was counted only a few times. The DNA for the CDR3 is TGCAGTGCTAGAGATCTGGACGGAGTGGTTCCGTACGAGCAGTACTTC. Translated, it gives CSARDLDGVVPYEQYF. This chain uses TRBV20-1 with TRBJ2-7; D is uncertain. This CDR3 contains 16 residues. Looked up from germline, CDR1 is DFQATT and CDR2 is SNEGSKA (reference sequence). V was pared by 0 bases and J by 4 bases, with 19 bases between.

This clonotype has just a few counts. The V call is TRBV21-1, the J call TRBJ2-7; whether TRBD1, the table's D call, matches the DNA was not checked. TRBV21-1 is a known pseudogene. The CDR3 is 17 amino acids. CDR3 amino acids: CARSSGLRRGVIHEQYF. The CDR3 nucleotides read TGTGCCAGATCCTCCGGCCTCCGCAGGGGGGTCATCCACGAGCAGTACTTC.

The chain combines TRBV18 with TRBJ2-7, with D tentatively TRBD2 (5 bases). Germline CDR1 and CDR2: KGHSH and LQKENI. The CDR3 sequence is 15 residues long. Trimming pared 3 bases from V and 0 bases from J, leaving 12 bases between. CDR3 residues: CASSPGPRVSYEQYF. In DNA, the CDR3 is TGTGCCAGCTCACCCGGCCCGCGGGTCTCCTACGAGCAGTACTTC.

CDR3: CASTKGLAGGPRTGELFF. The CDR3 DNA follows: TGTGCCAGCACCAAGGGACTAGCGGGAGGGCCCCGAACCGGGGAGCTGTTTTTT. The chain is built from TRBV6-2 or TRBV6-3 and TRBJ2-2; TRBD2 matches 16 bases. The CDR3 is 18 residues long. J lost 5 bases, V lost 7 bases, and 10 bases had no gene match. Germline V gene data show CDR1 as MNHEY and CDR2 as SVGEGT.

The rearrangement joins TRBV7-2 to TRBJ2-3, with a weak D call TRBD2 (5 bases). The CDR3 is 15 amino acids. Germline V gives CDR1 SGHTA, CDR2 FQGNSA. V was pared by 5 bases and J by 6 bases, with 18 bases between. This CDR3 reads CASSLAAPRGDTQYF. In DNA form, the CDR3 reads TGTGCCAGCAGCCTTGCGGCTCCCCGAGGGGATACGCAGTATTTT.

This clonotype was seen only a few times. One junction end does not reproduce the germline sequence, and a read error may be involved. J is TRBJ2-1 and V is TRBV6-1; 8 positions match TRBD2. The germline gives CDR1 MNHNS, CDR2 SASEGT. The CDR3 runs 14 residues. The CDR3 loop is CASSQAGEGNEQFF. The CDR3 DNA follows: TGTGCCAGCAGTCAAGCGGGAGAGGGGAATGAGCAGTTCTTC.

This chain uses TRBV2 with TRBJ1-1, with 10 bases aligning to TRBD1. With 6 bases clipped from V and 4 bases from J, the junction kept 5 bases outside the gene matches. Germline V CDR1 and CDR2: SNHLY, FYNNEI. This CDR3 contains 14 residues. CDR3 sequence: CASRGQGRSTEAFF. The CDR3 coding sequence is TGTGCCAGCAGGGGACAGGGGCGGAGCACTGAAGCTTTCTTT.

DNA for the CDR3: TGCGCCAGCAGCTTGCGCGACAGTAACACCGGGGAGCTGTTTTTT. Its protein product is CASSLRDSNTGELFF. This sequence joins TRBV5-1 and TRBJ2-2; D is possibly TRBD1 (5 bases). The ends were cut back, 1 base at V and 2 bases at J, with 9 bases in the middle. The germline V gene encodes CDR1 SGHRS and CDR2 YFSETQ. The CDR3 sequence is 15 residues long. Full variable domain (outside the CDR3, taken from reference TRBV5-1 and TRBJ2-2): KAGVTQTPRYLIKTRGQQVTLSCSPISGHRSVSWYQQTPGQGLQFLFEYFSETQRNKGNFPGRFSGRQFSNSRSEMNVSTLELGDSALYLCASSLRDSNTGELFFGEGSRLTVL.

This chain connects TRBV4-2 to TRBJ2-3, with D possibly matching TRBD1 (5 bases). Germline V gives CDR1 LGHNA, CDR2 YNFKEQ. Between the trimmed V and J ends, which lost 0 bases and 0 bases, there was a span of 13 bases. The CDR3 is 17 amino acids. The chain's CDR3 is CASSQDNQAGSTDTQYF. The CDR3 DNA reads as TGTGCCAGCAGCCAAGATAATCAGGCAGGGAGCACAGATACGCAGTATTTT.